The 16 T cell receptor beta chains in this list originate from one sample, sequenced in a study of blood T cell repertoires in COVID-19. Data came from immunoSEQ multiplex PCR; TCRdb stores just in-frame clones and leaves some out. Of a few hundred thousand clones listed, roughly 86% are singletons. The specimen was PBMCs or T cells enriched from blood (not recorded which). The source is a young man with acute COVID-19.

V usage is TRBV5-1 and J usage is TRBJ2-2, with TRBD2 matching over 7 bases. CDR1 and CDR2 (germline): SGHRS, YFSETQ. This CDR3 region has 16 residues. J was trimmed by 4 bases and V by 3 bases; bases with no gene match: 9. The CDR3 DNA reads TGCGCCAGCAGCTACCACGGGGGGAGTGGCACCGGGGAGCTGTTTTTT. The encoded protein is CASSYHGGSGTGELFF.

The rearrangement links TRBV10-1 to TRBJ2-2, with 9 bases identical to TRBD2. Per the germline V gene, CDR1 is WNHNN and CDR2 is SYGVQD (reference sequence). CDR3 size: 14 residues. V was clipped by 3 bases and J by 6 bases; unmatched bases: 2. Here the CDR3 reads CASSDTSGSGELFF. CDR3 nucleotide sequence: TGCGCCAGCAGTGATACTAGCGGGTCCGGGGAGCTGTTTTTT.

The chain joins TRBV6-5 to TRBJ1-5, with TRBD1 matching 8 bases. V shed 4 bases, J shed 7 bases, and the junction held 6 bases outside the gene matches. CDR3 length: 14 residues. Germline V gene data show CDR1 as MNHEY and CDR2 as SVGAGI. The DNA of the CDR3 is TGTGCCAGCAGTTGGACAGGGTCGGAGCAGCCCCAGCATTTT. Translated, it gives CASSWTGSEQPQHF.

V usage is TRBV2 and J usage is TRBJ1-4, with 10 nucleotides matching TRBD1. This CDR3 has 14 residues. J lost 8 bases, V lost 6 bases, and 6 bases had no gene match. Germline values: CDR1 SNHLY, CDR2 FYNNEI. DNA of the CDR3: TGTGCCAGCAGCAGGACAGGGGGAGTCGAAAAACTGTTTTTT. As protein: CASSRTGGVEKLFF.

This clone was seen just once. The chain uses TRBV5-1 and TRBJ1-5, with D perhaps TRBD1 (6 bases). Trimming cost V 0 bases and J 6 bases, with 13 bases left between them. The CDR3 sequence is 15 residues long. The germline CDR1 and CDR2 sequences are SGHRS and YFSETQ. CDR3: CASSLGTESRQPQHF. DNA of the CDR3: TGCGCCAGCAGCTTGGGGACAGAGTCTCGTCAGCCCCAGCATTTT.

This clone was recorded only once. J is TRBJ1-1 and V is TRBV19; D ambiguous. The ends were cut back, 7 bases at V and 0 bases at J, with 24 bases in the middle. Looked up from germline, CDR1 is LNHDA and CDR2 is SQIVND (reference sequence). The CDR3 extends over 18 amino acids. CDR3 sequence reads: CASTIPRLDGVVNTEAFF. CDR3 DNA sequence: TGTGCCAGTACCATCCCCCGCCTCGACGGGGTCGTGAACACTGAAGCTTTCTTT.

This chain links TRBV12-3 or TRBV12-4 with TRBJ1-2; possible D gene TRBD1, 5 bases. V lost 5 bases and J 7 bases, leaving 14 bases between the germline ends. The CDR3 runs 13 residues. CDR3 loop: CASSQGDIAGYTF. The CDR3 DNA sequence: TGTGCCAGCAGTCAAGGGGATATCGCTGGCTACACCTTC.

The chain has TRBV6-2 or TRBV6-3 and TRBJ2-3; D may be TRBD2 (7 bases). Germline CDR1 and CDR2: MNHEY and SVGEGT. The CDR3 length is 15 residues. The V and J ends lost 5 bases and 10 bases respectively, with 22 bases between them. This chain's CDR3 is CASSTPGAGVYSQYF. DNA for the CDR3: TGTGCCAGCAGTACCCCGGGGGCGGGAGTGTATTCGCAGTATTTT.

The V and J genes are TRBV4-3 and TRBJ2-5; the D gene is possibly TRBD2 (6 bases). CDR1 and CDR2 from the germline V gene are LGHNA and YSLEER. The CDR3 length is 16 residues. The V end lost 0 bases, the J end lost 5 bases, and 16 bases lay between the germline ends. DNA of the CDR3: TGCGCCAGCAGCCAAGATAGGAGGGGAGGTCGGGAGACCCAGTACTTC. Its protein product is CASSQDRRGGRETQYF.

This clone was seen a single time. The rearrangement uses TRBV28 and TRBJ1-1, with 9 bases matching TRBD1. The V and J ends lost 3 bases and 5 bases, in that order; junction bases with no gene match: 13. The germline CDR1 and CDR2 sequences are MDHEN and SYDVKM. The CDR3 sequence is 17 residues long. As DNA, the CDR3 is TGTGCCAGCAGTTTCGATCCGGGACAGGGCCGAGGGACTGAAGCTTTCTTT. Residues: CASSFDPGQGRGTEAFF.

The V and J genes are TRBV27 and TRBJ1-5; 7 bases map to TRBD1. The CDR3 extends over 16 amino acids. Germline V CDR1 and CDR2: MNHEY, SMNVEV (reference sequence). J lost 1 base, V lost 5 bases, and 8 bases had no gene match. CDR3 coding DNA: TGTGCCAGCAGTCCCTCCACAGGGGTGAGCAATCAGCCCCAGCATTTT. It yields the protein CASSPSTGVSNQPQHF.

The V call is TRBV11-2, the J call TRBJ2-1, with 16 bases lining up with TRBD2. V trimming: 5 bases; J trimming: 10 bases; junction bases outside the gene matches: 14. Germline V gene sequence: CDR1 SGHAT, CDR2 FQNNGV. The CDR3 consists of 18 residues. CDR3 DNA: TGTGCCAGCAGCCCATCCTCAAAGGCGGGACTAGCGGGAGGGGAGCAGTTCTTC. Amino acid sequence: CASSPSSKAGLAGGEQFF.

CDR3 in DNA: TGTGCCAGCAGCTTACGGACAGGCCAAGAGACCCAGTACTTC. This translates into CASSLRTGQETQYF. V and J are TRBV7-2 and TRBJ2-5; TRBD1 matches at 7 bases. Per the germline V gene, CDR1 is SGHTA and CDR2 is FQGNSA. CDR3 length equals 14 residues. The ends lost 2 bases at V and 1 base at J; junction bases unmatched: 1. The full variable domain, in which reference TRBV7-2 and TRBJ2-5 provide the parts outside the CDR3, is GAGVSQSPSNKVTEKGKDVELRCDPISGHTALYWYRQSLGQGLEFLIYFQGNSAPDKSGLPSDRFSAERTGGSVSTLTIQRTQQEDSAVYLCASSLRTGQETQYFGPGTRLLVL.

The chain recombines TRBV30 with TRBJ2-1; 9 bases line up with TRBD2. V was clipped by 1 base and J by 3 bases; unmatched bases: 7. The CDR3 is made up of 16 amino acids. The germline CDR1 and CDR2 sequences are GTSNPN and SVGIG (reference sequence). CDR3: CAWSDPGLAIYNEQFF. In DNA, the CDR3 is TGTGCCTGGAGTGACCCGGGACTAGCTATCTACAATGAGCAGTTCTTC.

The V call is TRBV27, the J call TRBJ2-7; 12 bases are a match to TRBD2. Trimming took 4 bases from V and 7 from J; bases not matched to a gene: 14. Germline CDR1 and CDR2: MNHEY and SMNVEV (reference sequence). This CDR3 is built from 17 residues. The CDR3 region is CASSYNLGSSGRGEQYF. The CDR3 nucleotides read TGTGCCAGCAGTTATAATCTAGGTTCTAGCGGGAGGGGGGAGCAGTACTTC.

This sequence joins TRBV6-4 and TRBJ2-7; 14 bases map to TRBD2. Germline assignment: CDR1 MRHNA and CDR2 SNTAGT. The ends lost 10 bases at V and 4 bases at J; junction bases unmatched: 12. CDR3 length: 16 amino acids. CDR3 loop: CATLSGTSGRRYEQYF. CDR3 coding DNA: TGTGCCACCCTCTCCGGGACTAGCGGGAGAAGATACGAGCAGTACTTC.